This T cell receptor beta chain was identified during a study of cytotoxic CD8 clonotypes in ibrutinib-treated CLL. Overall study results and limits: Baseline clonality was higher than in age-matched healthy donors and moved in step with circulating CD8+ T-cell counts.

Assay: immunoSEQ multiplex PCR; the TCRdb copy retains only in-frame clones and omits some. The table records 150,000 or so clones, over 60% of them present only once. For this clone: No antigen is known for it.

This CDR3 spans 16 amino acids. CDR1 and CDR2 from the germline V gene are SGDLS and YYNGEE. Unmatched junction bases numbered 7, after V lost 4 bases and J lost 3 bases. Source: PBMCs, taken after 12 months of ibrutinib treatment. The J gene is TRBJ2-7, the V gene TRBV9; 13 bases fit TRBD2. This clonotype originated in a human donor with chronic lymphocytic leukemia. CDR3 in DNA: TGTGCCAGCAGCCCGGGACTAGCGGGGTCCAACTACGAGCAGTACTTC. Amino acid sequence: CASSPGLAGSNYEQYF.